This T cell receptor (beta chain) is from a study of human T cells and chemical hapten exposure. The time point was: pre-sensitization, week 0. Treatment denoted: therapeutic diphenylcyclopropenone sensitization with weekly scalp DPC. In the source study's methods: TCRs per sample had a median of around 100,000 and ranged from roughly 20,000 to 700,000. TCRdb re-called the RACE reads through MiXCR, storing one row per CDR3 protein. TCRdb's processing, not the authors', yielded these V and J calls. Of some 330,000 distinct CDR3 sequences in the sample, roughly 6% were seen once. This clonotype showed up many times. The CDR3 is made up of 14 amino acids. With V trimmed by 5 bases and J by 6 bases, 8 bases remained unmatched.

The source is a woman younger than 35 with alopecia areata. Some clones in this sample may be carry-over from other donors' samples. The input for sequencing was whole blood, taken in connection with sensitization to the hapten diphenylcyclopropenone (DPC). The chain links TRBV12-3 or TRBV12-4 to TRBJ1-1; TRBD1 agrees at 8 bases. The CDR3 DNA reads as TGTGCCAGCAGTCGAGACAGGGGAGTTGCTGAAGCTTTCTTT. This sequence encodes CASSRDRGVAEAFF.